This TCR beta chain originates from a study of T cells expressing NK-cell markers. Overall study: Within the sequenced cohort of eight donors, seven exhibited HCMV seropositivity and one was seronegative.

UMI-tagged 5'RACE template switching yielded the TCR beta cDNA. TCRdb re-called the 5' RACE reads; every CDR3 protein appears as one record, without DNA. Its clone listing holds about 390,000 distinct CDR3 sequences. Findings of the study overall: In five to seven donors, dominant CD3+CD56+NKG2C+ clonotypes ranked among the top 10 CD8+ clonotypes. Clarity on HCMV specificity was lacking for the expanded NKG2C+ T cell clones.

CDR3 length: 18 amino acids. Concerning this clonotype: What it binds is not known.

The chain joins TRBV12-3 or TRBV12-4 to TRBJ2-2; the TCRdb call, TRBD1, lacks DNA for checking. The sequenced sample was blood T cells: a sorted CD56 or NKG2C T cell subset, CD4+ or CD8+ T cells, or bulk PBMC T cells (not recorded which). This clonotype originated in a woman aged 45 to 65 in good health. The CDR3 loop reads CASSHVDRRISNTGELFF.